These 5 T cell receptor beta chains came from one sample sequenced in a study of blood T cell repertoires in COVID-19. Clones were sequenced by immunoSEQ multiplex PCR, and TCRdb holds only the in-frame ones, with some missing. The sample carries some 150,000 clones, 60% to 80% recorded once. Sequencing was performed on peripheral blood. These receptors originate from a man aged 45-60 years with active or convalescent COVID-19.

This rearrangement joins TRBV4-1 to TRBJ1-6; possible D gene TRBD1, 6 bases. The CDR3 totals 14 residues. CDR1 and CDR2 from the germline V gene are MGHRA and YSYEKL. V was clipped by 4 bases and J by 9 bases, with 13 bases between them. CDR3 protein: CASSPRTGISPLHF. The CDR3 bases are TGCGCCAGCAGCCCTAGAACAGGGATTTCACCCCTCCACTTT.

The chain combines TRBV12-3 or TRBV12-4 with TRBJ2-1; 7 bases are a match to TRBD2. The CDR3 loop spans 13 amino acids. The ends lost 3 bases at V and 4 bases at J; junction bases unmatched: 0. Here the CDR3 DNA reads TGTGCCAGCAGTTTCGGGGGGTACAATGAGCAGTTCTTC. Amino acids: CASSFGGYNEQFF.

This chain joins TRBV28 and TRBJ1-5; D may be TRBD1 (6 bases). Trimming stripped 0 bases from V and 3 bases from J, with 9 bases between. The germline V gene has CDR1 MDHEN and CDR2 SYDVKM. The CDR3 spans 15 residues. In DNA form, the CDR3 reads TGTGCCAGCAGTTTATGGGGGGCGAACAATCAGCCCCAGCATTTT. Translating gives CASSLWGANNQPQHF.

J is TRBJ1-1 and V is TRBV6-5; tentatively, D is TRBD1 (5 bases). The V end lost 8 bases, the J end lost 5 bases, and 18 bases lay between the germline ends. CDR1 is MNHEY, CDR2 SVGAGI, per germline. This CDR3 has 14 residues. The CDR3 DNA sequence: TGTGCCAGCCGGGGGGGGGACTTTTTGACTGAAGCTTTCTTT. It translates to CASRGGDFLTEAFF.

This chain links TRBV5-4 with TRBJ2-7, with TRBD2 matching 9 bases. The CDR3 is 14 amino acids. The V gene end was trimmed by 6 bases and the J gene end by 3 bases; junction bases not matched to a gene: 7. Germline V gene lookup returns CDR1 SGHNT and CDR2 YYREEE (reference sequence). Here the CDR3 reads CASNPGLADYEQYF. CDR3 nucleotide sequence: TGTGCCAGCAACCCGGGACTAGCAGACTACGAGCAGTACTTC. The variable domain in full, completed from reference TRBV5-4 and TRBJ2-7, reads ETGVTQSPTHLIKTRGQQVTLRCSSQSGHNTVSWYQQALGQGPQFIFQYYREEENGRGNFPPRFSGLQFPNYSSELNVNALELDDSALYLCASNPGLADYEQYFGPGTRLTVT.